The T cell receptor beta chain described here comes from a study of neurological immune-mediated disorders. This clonotype was seen many times. Germline assignment: CDR1 LGHNA and CDR2 YNFKEQ. V lost 1 base to trimming and J lost 3 bases; unmatched junction nucleotides: 2. The CDR3 consists of 14 residues. TCRdb re-called the 5' RACE reads with MiXCR, one entry per CDR3 protein. The data hold around 25,000 distinct CDR3 sequences, with over 10% observed a single time. The sample comprised PBMCs. The chain employs TRBV4-2 and TRBJ2-5; 7 nucleotides align to TRBD2. The sequence derives from a woman in her thirties or forties with HTLV-1-associated myelopathy (HAM/TSP). CDR3 residues: CASSQAGLEETQYF. DNA for the CDR3: TGTGCCAGCAGCCAAGCCGGACTAGAAGAGACCCAGTACTTC.